This TCR beta chain was retrieved from a study of lymphopenia after photon versus proton radiotherapy. Study-level results: Larger post-nadir TCR diversity loss correlated inversely with survival in deceased patients. Under photons, naive T cells and diversity fell while effector/memory populations rose.

The data were produced by immunoSEQ multiplex PCR, yet TCRdb's version contains in-frame clones alone and is incomplete. The table records 150,000 or so clones, around nine tenths of them present only once. A note on this clone: The antigen remains undetermined.

CDR3 length equals 13 residues. Germline CDR1 reads SGHDT; CDR2 reads YYEEEE. V dropped 5 bases and J dropped 8 bases, with 14 bases sitting between them. The source of this sequence is a man aged 50 to 59 with gastric cancer. Sequences were derived from peripheral blood, sampled from a patient treated with photon-based radiotherapy. J is TRBJ2-1 and V is TRBV5-6, with a possible D match to TRBD1 (6 bases). The CDR3 is CASRKRGFDEQFF. The DNA of the CDR3 is TGTGCCAGCAGAAAAAGGGGGTTCGATGAGCAGTTCTTC.